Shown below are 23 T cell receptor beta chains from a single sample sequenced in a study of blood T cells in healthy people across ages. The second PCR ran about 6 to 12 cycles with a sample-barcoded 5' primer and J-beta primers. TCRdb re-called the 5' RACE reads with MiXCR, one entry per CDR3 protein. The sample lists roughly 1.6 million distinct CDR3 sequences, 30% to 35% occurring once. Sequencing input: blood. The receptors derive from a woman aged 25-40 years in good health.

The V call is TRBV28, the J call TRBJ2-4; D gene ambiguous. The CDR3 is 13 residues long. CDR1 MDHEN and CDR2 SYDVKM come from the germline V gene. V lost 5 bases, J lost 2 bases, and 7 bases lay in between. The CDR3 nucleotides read TGTGCCAGCAGTGGATGGACCAAAAACATTCAGTACTTC. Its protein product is CASSGWTKNIQYF.

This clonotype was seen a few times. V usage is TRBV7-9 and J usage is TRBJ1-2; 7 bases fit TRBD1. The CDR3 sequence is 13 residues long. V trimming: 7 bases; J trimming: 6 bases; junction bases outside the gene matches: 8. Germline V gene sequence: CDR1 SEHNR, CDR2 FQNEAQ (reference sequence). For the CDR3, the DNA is TGTGCCAGCACCATCCAGGGGGGGAATGGCTACACCTTC. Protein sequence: CASTIQGGNGYTF.

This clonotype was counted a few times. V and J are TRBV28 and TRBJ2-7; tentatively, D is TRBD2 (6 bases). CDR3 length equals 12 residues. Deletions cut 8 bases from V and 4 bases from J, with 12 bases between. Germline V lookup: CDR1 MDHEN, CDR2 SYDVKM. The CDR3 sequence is CASSRGMYEQYF. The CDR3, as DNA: TGTGCCAGCTCTCGGGGGATGTACGAGCAGTACTTC. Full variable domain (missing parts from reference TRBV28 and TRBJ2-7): DVKVTQSSRYLVKRTGEKVFLECVQDMDHENMFWYRQDPGLGLRLIYFSYDVKMKEKGDIPEGYSVSREKKERFSLILESASTNQTSMYLCASSRGMYEQYFGPGTRLTVT.

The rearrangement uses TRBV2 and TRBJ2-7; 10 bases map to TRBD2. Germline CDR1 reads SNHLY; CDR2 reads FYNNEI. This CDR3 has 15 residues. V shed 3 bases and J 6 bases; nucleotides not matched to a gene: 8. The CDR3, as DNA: TGTGCCAGCAGTGACTTAGCGGGAGGACCCATCGAGCAGTACTTC. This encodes CASSDLAGGPIEQYF. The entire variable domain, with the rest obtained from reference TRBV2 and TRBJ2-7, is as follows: EPEVTQTPSHQVTQMGQEVILRCVPISNHLYFYWYRQILGQKVEFLVSFYNNEISEKSEIFDDQFSVERPDGSNFTLKIRSTKLEDSAMYFCASSDLAGGPIEQYFGPGTRLTVT.

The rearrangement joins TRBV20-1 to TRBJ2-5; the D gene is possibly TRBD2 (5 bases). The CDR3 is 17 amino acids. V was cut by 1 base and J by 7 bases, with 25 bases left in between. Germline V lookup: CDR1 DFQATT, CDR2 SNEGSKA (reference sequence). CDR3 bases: TGCAGTGCTAGAGTAGAGTGGAGCGGAACCCGAAGAGGGACCCAGTACTTC. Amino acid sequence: CSARVEWSGTRRGTQYF.

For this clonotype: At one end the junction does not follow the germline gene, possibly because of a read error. The CDR3 DNA sequence: TGCAATGCTGACGCGGGGGGCGACAATGAGCAGTACTTC. Translation gives CNADAGGDNEQYF. This rearrangement joins TRBV20-1 to TRBJ2-5; 8 bases are a match to TRBD2. The CDR3 has 13 residues. In germline, CDR1 is DFQATT, CDR2 SNEGSKA (reference sequence).

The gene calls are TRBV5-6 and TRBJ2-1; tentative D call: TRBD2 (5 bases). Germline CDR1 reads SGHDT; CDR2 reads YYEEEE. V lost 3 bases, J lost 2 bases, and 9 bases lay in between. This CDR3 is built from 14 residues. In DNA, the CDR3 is TGTGCCAGCAGCTGGGCGACTACCTACAATGAGCAGTTCTTC. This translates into CASSWATTYNEQFF.

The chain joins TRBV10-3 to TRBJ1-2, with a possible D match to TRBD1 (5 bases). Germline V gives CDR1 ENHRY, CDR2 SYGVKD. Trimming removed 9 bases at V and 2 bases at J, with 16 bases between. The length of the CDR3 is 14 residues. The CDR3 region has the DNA TGTGCCATATCAACGGGGGGTGTCAACTATGGCTACACCTTC. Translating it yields CAISTGGVNYGYTF.

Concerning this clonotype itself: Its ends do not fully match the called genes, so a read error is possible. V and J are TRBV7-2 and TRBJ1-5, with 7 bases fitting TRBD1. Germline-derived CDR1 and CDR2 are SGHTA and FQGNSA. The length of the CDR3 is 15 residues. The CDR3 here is CASSLGTAGNQPQHF. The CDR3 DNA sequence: TGTGCCAGCAGTTTAGGGACAGCCGGCAATCAGCCCCAGCATTTT.

CDR3 nucleotides: TGCGCCAGCAGCTTGGATCAGGGGTATGGCTACACCTTC. This encodes CASSLDQGYGYTF. This chain connects TRBV5-1 to TRBJ1-2; possibly TRBD1 for D (6 bases). Trimming pared 0 bases from V and 5 bases from J, leaving 8 bases between. CDR1 is SGHRS, CDR2 YFSETQ, per germline. The CDR3 is 13 residues long.

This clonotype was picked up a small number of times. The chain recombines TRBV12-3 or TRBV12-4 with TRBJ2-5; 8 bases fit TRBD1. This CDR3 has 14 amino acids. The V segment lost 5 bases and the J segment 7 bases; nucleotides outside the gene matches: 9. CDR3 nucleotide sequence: TGTGCCAGCAGTAAATACGACAGGGGAGGGACCCAGTACTTC. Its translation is CASSKYDRGGTQYF.

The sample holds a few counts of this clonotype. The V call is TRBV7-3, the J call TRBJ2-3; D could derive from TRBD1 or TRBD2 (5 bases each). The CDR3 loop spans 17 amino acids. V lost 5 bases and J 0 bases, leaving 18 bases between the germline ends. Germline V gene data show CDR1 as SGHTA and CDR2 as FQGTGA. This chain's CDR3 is CASSTGTGYESTDTQYF. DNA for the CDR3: TGTGCCAGCAGCACCGGGACGGGGTATGAGAGCACAGATACGCAGTATTTT.

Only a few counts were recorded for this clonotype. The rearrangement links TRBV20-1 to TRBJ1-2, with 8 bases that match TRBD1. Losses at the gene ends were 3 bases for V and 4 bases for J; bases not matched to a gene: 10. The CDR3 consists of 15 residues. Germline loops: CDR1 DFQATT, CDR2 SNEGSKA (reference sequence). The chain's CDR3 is CSASRGGQGGYGYTF. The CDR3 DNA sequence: TGCAGTGCTAGCCGAGGTGGACAGGGAGGCTATGGCTACACCTTC.

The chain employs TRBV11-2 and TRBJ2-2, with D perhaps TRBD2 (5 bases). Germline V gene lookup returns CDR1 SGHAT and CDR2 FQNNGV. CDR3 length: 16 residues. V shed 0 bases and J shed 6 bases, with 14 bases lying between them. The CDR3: CASSLEVGVTAGELFF. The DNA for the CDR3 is TGTGCCAGCAGCTTAGAGGTCGGGGTCACGGCCGGGGAGCTGTTTTTT.

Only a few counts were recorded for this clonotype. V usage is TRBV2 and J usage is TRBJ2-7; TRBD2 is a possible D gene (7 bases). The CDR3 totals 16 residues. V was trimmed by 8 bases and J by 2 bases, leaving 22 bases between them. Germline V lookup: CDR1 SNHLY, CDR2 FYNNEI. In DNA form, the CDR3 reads TGTGCCAGCGGCCAGACCGGGGGGCGGAGTCCCTACGAGCAGTACTTC. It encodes CASGQTGGRSPYEQYF.

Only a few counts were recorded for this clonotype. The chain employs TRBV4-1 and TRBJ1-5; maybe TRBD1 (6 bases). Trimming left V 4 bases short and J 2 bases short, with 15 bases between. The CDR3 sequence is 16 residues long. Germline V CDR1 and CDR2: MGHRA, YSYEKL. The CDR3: CASSPRRGAGNQPQHF. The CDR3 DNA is TGCGCCAGCAGCCCGAGGAGGGGGGCCGGCAATCAGCCCCAGCATTTT.

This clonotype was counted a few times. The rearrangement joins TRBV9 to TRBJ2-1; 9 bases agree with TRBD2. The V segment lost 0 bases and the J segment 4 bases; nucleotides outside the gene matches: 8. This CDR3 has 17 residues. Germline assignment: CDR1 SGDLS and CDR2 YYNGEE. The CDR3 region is CASSVGGGGVTYNEQFF. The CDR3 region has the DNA TGTGCCAGCAGCGTAGGGGGCGGGGGGGTGACGTACAATGAGCAGTTCTTC.

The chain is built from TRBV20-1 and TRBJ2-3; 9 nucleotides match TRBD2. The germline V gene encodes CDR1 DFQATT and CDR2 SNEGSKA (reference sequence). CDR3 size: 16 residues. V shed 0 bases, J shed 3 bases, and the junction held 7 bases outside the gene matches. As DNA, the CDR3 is TGCAGTGCTAGAGATAGCGCGGGAGGGCGGACAGATACGCAGTATTTT. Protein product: CSARDSAGGRTDTQYF.

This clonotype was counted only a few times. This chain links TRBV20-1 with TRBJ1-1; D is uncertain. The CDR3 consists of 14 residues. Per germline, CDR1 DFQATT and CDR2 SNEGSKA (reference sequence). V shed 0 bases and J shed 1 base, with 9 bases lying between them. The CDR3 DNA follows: TGCAGTGCTAGAGATGTCAGGAAGAACACTGAAGCTTTCTTT. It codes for CSARDVRKNTEAFF.

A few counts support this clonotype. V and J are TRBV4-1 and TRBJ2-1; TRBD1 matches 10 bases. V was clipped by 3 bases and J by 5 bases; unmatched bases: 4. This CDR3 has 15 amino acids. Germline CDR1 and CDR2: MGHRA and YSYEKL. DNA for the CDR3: TGCGCCAGCAGCCAGACAGGGGGCTCGGACAATGAGCAGTTCTTC. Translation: CASSQTGGSDNEQFF.

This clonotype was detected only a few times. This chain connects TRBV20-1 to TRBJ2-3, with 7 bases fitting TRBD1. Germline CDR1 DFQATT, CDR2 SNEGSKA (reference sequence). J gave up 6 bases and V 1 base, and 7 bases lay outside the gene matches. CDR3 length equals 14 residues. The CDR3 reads CSARGRQGVDTQYF. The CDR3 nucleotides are TGCAGTGCTAGAGGTCGACAGGGCGTGGATACGCAGTATTTT.

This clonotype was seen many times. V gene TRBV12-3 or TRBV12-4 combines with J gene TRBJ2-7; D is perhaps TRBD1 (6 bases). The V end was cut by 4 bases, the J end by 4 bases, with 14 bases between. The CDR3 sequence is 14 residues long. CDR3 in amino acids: CASSSGQKTYEQYF. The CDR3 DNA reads TGTGCCAGCAGTTCCGGACAGAAAACTTACGAGCAGTACTTC.

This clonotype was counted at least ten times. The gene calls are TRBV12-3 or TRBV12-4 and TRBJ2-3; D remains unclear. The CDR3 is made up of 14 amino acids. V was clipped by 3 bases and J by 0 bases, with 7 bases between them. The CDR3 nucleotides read TGTGCCAGCAGTTTGAGCAGAAGCACAGATACGCAGTATTTT. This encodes CASSLSRSTDTQYF.